This T cell receptor (beta chain) originates from a study of blood T cell repertoires in COVID-19. Background on the study: Spain, Italy and the United States supplied samples that represented acute and convalescent COVID-19. The analysed material was cDNA or gDNA that came from T cells, B-cell-depleted T cells, or PBMCs.

Under the authors' procedure: Reference gene primer amplification in the assay estimated nucleated cell counts. Generated by immunoSEQ multiplex PCR, the TCRdb table keeps only in-frame clones and is missing some. The V and J calls and clone size were taken over from that table, and D and trimming were inferred from the DNA. The table shows fewer than 30,000 clones, with 85% occurring only once. Trimming left V 9 bases short and J 4 bases short, with 10 bases between. The CDR3 totals 11 residues. This TCR came from a human donor in a cohort sampled during active COVID-19. Sequenced input: peripheral blood. The chain has TRBV5-3 and TRBJ2-5, with D tentatively TRBD2 (5 bases). TRBV5-3 is treated as an ORF (open reading frame) with a function not yet certain. Here the CDR3 reads CANQGRETQYF. The CDR3 nucleotides are TGTGCCAATCAAGGGAGAGAGACCCAGTACTTC.